This TCR beta chain is from a study of Graves' ophthalmopathy and Graves' hyperthyroidism. Study outcomes and limitations: Built on 13 signatures, a model told ophthalmopathy apart from stable hyperthyroidism with about 91% sensitivity and almost 84% specificity.

The CDR3 spans 12 residues. Germline V gene lookup returns CDR1 DFQATT and CDR2 SNEGSKA (reference sequence). As the template, RNA transcripts were used to amplify TCR beta CDR3 regions. HTBI primers served in a first-round RT-PCR, which a second-round multiplex PCR followed. A single record per CDR3 protein comes from TCRdb applying MiXCR to the multiplex PCR reads. The sample includes about 420,000 distinct CDR3 sequences, 20% to 25% of them seen just once. Ophthalmopathy absent within 18 months of follow-up marked hyperthyroidism as stable. Aged 18 to 65, hyperthyroidism patients had new diagnoses of under 2 months' duration. Diagnosis used clinical symptoms, serum thyroxine, TRAb, thyroid ultrasound and orbital computed tomography. This clonotype was found many times. Its target is not known.

The source of this sequence is a woman younger than 30 with stable Graves' hyperthyroidism. The J gene is TRBJ1-2, the V gene TRBV20-1; 7 nucleotides agree with TRBD1. Sequencing used peripheral blood. The CDR3 region is CMLRQGSYGYTF. The CDR3 nucleotides are TGCATGTTACGACAGGGAAGTTATGGCTACACCTTC.